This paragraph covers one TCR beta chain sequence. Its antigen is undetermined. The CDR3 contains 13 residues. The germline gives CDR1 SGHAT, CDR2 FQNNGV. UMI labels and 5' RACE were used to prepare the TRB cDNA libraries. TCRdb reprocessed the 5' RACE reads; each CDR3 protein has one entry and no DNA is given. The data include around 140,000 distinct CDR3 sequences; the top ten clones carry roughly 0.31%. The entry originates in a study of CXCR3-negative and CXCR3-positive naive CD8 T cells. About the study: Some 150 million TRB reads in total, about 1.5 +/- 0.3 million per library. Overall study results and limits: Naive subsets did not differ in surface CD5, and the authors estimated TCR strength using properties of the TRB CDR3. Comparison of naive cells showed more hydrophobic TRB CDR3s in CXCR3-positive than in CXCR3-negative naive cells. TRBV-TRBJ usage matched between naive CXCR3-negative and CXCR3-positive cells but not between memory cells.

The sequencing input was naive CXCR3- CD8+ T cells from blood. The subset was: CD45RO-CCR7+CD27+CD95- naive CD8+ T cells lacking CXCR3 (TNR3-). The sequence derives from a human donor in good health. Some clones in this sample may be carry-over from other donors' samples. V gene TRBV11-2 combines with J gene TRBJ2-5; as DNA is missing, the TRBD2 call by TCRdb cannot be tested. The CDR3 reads CASSPAGQEAQYF.